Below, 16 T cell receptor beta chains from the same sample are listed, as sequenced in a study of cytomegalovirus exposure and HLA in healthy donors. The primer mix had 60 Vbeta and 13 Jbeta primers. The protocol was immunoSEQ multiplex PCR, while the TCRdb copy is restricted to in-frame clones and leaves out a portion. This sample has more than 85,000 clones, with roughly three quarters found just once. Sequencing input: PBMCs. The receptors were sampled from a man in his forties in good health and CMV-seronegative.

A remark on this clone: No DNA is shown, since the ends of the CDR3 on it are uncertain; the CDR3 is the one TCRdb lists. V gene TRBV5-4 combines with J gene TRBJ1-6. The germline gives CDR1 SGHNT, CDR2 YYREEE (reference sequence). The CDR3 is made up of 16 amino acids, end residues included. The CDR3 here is CASSLATSGRGSPLHF.

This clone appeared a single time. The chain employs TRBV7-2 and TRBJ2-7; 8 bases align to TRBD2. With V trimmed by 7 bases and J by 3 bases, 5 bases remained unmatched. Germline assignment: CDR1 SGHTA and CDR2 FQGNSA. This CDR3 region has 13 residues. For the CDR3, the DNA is TGTGCCAGCACCACGGGGGGGAACTACGAGCAGTACTTC. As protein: CASTTGGNYEQYF.

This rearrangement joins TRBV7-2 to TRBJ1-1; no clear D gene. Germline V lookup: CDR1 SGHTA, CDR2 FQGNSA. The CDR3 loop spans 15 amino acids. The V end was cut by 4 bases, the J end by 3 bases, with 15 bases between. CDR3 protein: CASSSRVPGDTEAFF. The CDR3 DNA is TGTGCCAGCAGCTCCCGGGTCCCCGGGGACACTGAAGCTTTCTTT.

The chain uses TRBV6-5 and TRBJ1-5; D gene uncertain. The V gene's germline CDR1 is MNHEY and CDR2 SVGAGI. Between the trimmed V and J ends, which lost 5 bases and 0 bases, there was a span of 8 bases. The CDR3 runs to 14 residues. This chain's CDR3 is CASSPFNSNQPQHF. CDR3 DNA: TGTGCCAGCAGTCCGTTTAATAGCAATCAGCCCCAGCATTTT.

The CDR3 reads CASTSSYEQYF. The DNA of the CDR3 is TGTGCCAGCACCTCCAGCTACGAGCAGTACTTC. The V call is TRBV2, the J call TRBJ2-7; D not certain. Germline V gene data show CDR1 as SNHLY and CDR2 as FYNNEI. V was pared by 7 bases and J by 3 bases, with 7 bases between. The CDR3 extends over 11 amino acids.

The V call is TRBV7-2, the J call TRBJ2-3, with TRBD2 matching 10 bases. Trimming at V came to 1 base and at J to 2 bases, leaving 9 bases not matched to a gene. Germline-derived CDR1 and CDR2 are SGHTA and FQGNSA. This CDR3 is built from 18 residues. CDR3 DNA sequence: TGTGCCAGCAGCTTAGTAGCACTAGCGGGGTCCTACACAGATACGCAGTATTTT. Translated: CASSLVALAGSYTDTQYF.

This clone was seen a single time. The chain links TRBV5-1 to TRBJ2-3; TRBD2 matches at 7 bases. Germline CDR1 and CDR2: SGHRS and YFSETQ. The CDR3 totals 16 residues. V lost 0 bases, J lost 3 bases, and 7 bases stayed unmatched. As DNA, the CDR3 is TGCGCCAGCAGCTTGGGACCTAGCGGTACAACAGATACGCAGTATTTT. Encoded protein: CASSLGPSGTTDTQYF.

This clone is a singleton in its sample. CDR3 in amino acids: CASSLVLDSGINEQFF. The CDR3 region has the DNA TGCGCCAGCAGCTTGGTCTTGGATAGCGGGATCAATGAGCAGTTCTTC. The chain recombines TRBV5-1 with TRBJ2-1; the match to TRBD2 covers 8 bases. This CDR3 spans 16 amino acids. Germline CDR1 is SGHRS and CDR2 is YFSETQ. The junction had 8 bases not matched to a gene; V was cut back by 0 bases and J by 6 bases.

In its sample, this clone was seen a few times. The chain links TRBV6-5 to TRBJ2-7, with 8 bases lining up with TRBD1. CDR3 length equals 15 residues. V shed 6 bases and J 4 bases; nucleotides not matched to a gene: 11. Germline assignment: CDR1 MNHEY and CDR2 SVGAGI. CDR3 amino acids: CASSRGQASSYEQYF. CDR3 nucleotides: TGTGCCAGCAGCCGGGGACAGGCCTCCTCATACGAGCAGTACTTC.

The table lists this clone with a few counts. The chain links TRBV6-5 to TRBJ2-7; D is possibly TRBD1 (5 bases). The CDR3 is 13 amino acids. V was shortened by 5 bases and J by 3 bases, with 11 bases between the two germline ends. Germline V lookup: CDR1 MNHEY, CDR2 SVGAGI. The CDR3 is CASSPDIYYEQYF. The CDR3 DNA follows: TGTGCCAGCAGTCCGGACATCTACTACGAGCAGTACTTC.

The CDR3 DNA reads as TGTGCCAGCAGCGGGGGGGCCTGGGGGCAGTACTTC. This gives the protein CASSGGAWGQYF. V is TRBV7-9 and J is TRBJ2-7, with a possible D match to TRBD2 (7 bases). V was trimmed by 5 bases and J by 9 bases, leaving 14 bases between them. The CDR3 sequence is 12 residues long. In germline, CDR1 is SEHNR, CDR2 FQNEAQ (reference sequence).

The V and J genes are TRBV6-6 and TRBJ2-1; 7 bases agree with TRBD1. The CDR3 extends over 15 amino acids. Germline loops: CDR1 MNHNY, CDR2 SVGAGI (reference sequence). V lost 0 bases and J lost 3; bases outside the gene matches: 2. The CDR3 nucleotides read TGTGCCAGCAGTTACTCGGGGACAGTCTACAATGAGCAGTTCTTC. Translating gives CASSYSGTVYNEQFF.

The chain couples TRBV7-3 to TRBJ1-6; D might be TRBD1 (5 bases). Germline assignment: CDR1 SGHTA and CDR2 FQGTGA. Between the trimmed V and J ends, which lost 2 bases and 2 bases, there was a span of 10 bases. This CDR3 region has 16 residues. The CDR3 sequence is CASSLSGRAYNSPLHF. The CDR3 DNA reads TGTGCCAGCAGCTTATCAGGGAGGGCCTATAATTCACCCCTCCACTTT.

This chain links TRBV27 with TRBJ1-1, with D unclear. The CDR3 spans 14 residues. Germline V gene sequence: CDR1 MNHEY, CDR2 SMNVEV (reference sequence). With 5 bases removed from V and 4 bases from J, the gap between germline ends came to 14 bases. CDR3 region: CASSLGWETTEAFF. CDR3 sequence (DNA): TGTGCCAGCAGTCTCGGATGGGAGACCACTGAAGCTTTCTTT.

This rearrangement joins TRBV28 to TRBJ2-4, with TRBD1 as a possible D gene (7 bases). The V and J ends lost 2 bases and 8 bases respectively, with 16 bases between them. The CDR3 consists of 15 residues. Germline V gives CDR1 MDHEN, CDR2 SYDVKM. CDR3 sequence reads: CASSLGGGPSDIQYF. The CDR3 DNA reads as TGTGCCAGCAGTTTAGGAGGGGGCCCAAGCGACATTCAGTACTTC.

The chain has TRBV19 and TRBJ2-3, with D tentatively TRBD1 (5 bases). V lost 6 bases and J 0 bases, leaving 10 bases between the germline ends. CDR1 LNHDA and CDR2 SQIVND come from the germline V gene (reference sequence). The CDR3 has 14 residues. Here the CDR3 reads CASRVAGSTDTQYF. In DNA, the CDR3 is TGTGCCAGTAGGGTGGCAGGGAGCACAGATACGCAGTATTTT. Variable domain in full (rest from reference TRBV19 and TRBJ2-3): DGGITQSPKYLFRKEGQNVTLSCEQNLNHDAMYWYRQDPGQGLRLIYYSQIVNDFQKGDIAEGYSVSREKKESFPLTVTSAQKNPTAFYLCASRVAGSTDTQYFGPGTRLTVL.